Shown below are 17 T cell receptor beta chains from a single sample sequenced in a study of control samples from healthy donors and cancer patients. Profiling relied on immunoSEQ multiplex PCR, and the TCRdb table lists in-frame clones only, not all of them. The sample has 120,000 to 150,000 clones, approximately 94% seen once. Sequencing was done on a sample of blood. Receptor source: a man aged 40-49 years in good health.

V is TRBV7-8 and J is TRBJ2-1; TRBD2 agrees at 11 bases. With V trimmed by 5 bases and J by 8 bases, 11 bases remained unmatched. Germline CDR1 and CDR2: SGHVS and FQNEAQ. The CDR3 contains 16 residues. The CDR3 bases are TGTGCCAGCAGCAGGTTGGTAGCGGGAGGGCCCCATGAGCAGTTCTTC. As protein: CASSRLVAGGPHEQFF.

V is TRBV9 and J is TRBJ1-3; D perhaps matches TRBD1 (5 bases). The CDR3 extends over 16 amino acids. CDR1 is SGDLS, CDR2 YYNGEE, per germline. The V and J ends lost 3 bases and 0 bases respectively, with 13 bases between them. CDR3 in amino acids: CASSGGEPHSGNTIYF. The DNA of the CDR3 is TGTGCCAGCAGCGGAGGGGAACCCCACTCTGGAAACACCATATATTTT. Supplemented by reference TRBV9 and TRBJ1-3, the full variable domain reads DSGVTQTPKHLITATGQRVTLRCSPRSGDLSVYWYQQSLDQGLQFLIQYYNGEERAKGNILERFSAQQFPDLHSELNLSSLELGDSALYFCASSGGEPHSGNTIYFGEGSWLTVV.

The chain combines TRBV5-1 with TRBJ2-2; 8 nucleotides match TRBD2. CDR1 and CDR2 from the germline V gene are SGHRS and YFSETQ. With V trimmed by 1 base and J by 3 bases, 5 bases remained unmatched. This CDR3 spans 16 amino acids. The CDR3 nucleotides read TGCGCCAGCAGCTTGTTGCGGGGGGACCACACCGGGGAGCTGTTTTTT. This encodes CASSLLRGDHTGELFF.

Only one count was recorded for this clone. The gene calls are TRBV29-1 and TRBJ2-7, with TRBD2 matching over 9 bases. Germline CDR1 is SQVTM and CDR2 is ANQGSEA. The CDR3 sequence is 14 residues long. Trimming at V came to 0 bases and at J to 4 bases, leaving 4 bases not matched to a gene. The CDR3 DNA follows: TGCAGCGTTGAAGAAACTAGCGGGCCATACGAGCAGTACTTC. Translated, it gives CSVEETSGPYEQYF.

The V call is TRBV2, the J call TRBJ2-5, with no clear D. V lost 5 bases and J 1 base, leaving 17 bases between the germline ends. The germline V gene encodes CDR1 SNHLY and CDR2 FYNNEI. The CDR3 runs 16 residues. The CDR3 is CASSQDTPSPQETQYF. The CDR3 nucleotides are TGTGCCAGCAGTCAAGACACGCCCAGTCCCCAAGAGACCCAGTACTTC.

The V gene is TRBV28, the J gene TRBJ2-7; TRBD2 aligns across 13 bases. V lost 5 bases to trimming and J lost 5 bases; unmatched junction nucleotides: 9. The CDR3 has 16 amino acids. Germline V gives CDR1 MDHEN, CDR2 SYDVKM. CDR3 region: CASSIPTSGREHEQYF. The CDR3 nucleotides are TGTGCCAGCAGTATCCCAACTAGCGGGAGGGAACACGAGCAGTACTTC. The full variable domain, rest sourced from reference TRBV28 and TRBJ2-7, is DVKVTQSSRYLVKRTGEKVFLECVQDMDHENMFWYRQDPGLGLRLIYFSYDVKMKEKGDIPEGYSVSREKKERFSLILESASTNQTSMYLCASSIPTSGREHEQYFGPGTRLTVT.

The chain carries TRBV4-3 and TRBJ2-2, with 8 nucleotides matching TRBD2. This CDR3 comprises 16 residues. The germline CDR1 and CDR2 sequences are LGHNA and YSLEER. The V and J ends lost 1 base and 7 bases, in that order; junction bases with no gene match: 8. CDR3 coding DNA: TGCGCCAGCAGCCAAGGGGGTAGCGGGGCCGTCGGGGAGCTGTTTTTT. Its protein is CASSQGGSGAVGELFF.

This clone was observed once. V and J are TRBV11-1 and TRBJ1-5, with unresolved D. The length of the CDR3 is 14 residues. CDR1 and CDR2 (germline): SGHAT, FQDESV (reference sequence). V lost 0 bases, J lost 2 bases, and 5 bases lay in between. CDR3 DNA sequence: TGTGCCAGCAGCTTAGCGCCGGGCAATCAGCCCCAGCATTTT. It yields the protein CASSLAPGNQPQHF. The whole variable domain, filled in from reference TRBV11-1 and TRBJ1-5, reads EAEVAQSPRYKITEKSQAVAFWCDPISGHATLYWYRQILGQGPELLVQFQDESVVDDSQLPKDRFSAERLKGVDSTLKIQPAELGDSAMYLCASSLAPGNQPQHFGDGTRLSIL.

This chain uses TRBV5-1 with TRBJ1-5; 10 bases align to TRBD1. The V segment lost 3 bases and the J segment 8 bases; nucleotides outside the gene matches: 8. Germline CDR1 is SGHRS and CDR2 is YFSETQ. CDR3 length: 15 residues. The CDR3 reads CASSSTGTGDEPQHF. The CDR3 nucleotides are TGCGCCAGCAGCTCAACCGGGACAGGGGATGAGCCCCAGCATTTT.

V and J are TRBV28 and TRBJ1-5; possible D gene TRBD1, 5 bases. From germline, CDR1 is MDHEN and CDR2 SYDVKM. The CDR3 extends over 14 amino acids. With 6 bases removed from V and 0 bases from J, the gap between germline ends came to 9 bases. CDR3 DNA sequence: TGTGCCAGCAGATTGGACAATAGCAATCAGCCCCAGCATTTT. Encoded protein: CASRLDNSNQPQHF.

This chain uses TRBV3-1 (or the pseudogene TRBV3-2) with TRBJ1-2; 9 bases are shared with TRBD1. Germline V gene data show CDR1 as LGHDT and CDR2 as YNNKEL (reference sequence). The CDR3 has 13 amino acids. The ends lost 4 bases at V and 4 bases at J; junction bases unmatched: 1. CDR3 protein: CASSRQGVYGYTF. The DNA of the CDR3 is TGTGCCAGCAGCCGACAGGGGGTCTATGGCTACACCTTC.

V and J are TRBV7-9 and TRBJ1-2; TRBD1 agrees at 8 bases. V trimming: 6 bases; J trimming: 5 bases; junction bases outside the gene matches: 8. CDR1 is SEHNR and CDR2 is FQNEAQ in the germline V gene (reference sequence). CDR3 length: 14 amino acids. The DNA of the CDR3 is TGTGCCAGCAGTTCCGGGACAGGTTTTTATGGCTACACCTTC. Translation: CASSSGTGFYGYTF.

The genes are TRBV7-2 and TRBJ2-7; 10 nucleotides align to TRBD2. The CDR3 is made up of 18 amino acids. CDR1 and CDR2 from the germline V gene are SGHTA and FQGNSA. V lost 0 bases and J lost 5; bases outside the gene matches: 13. The CDR3 region is CASSLARSSGGARDEQYF. Written as DNA, the CDR3 is TGTGCCAGCAGCTTAGCGCGATCGAGCGGGGGGGCCCGAGACGAGCAGTACTTC.

This chain joins TRBV10-1 and TRBJ2-3; TRBD2 might be the D (5 bases). Trimming cost V 5 bases and J 2 bases, with 14 bases left between them. The CDR3 covers 15 residues. Germline CDR1 reads WNHNN; CDR2 reads SYGVQD (reference sequence). CDR3 amino acids: CASSPGKPLTDTQYF. CDR3 in DNA: TGCGCCAGCAGTCCGGGAAAGCCGCTCACAGATACGCAGTATTTT.

This chain links TRBV4-2 with TRBJ1-6; D is perhaps TRBD1 (6 bases). The CDR3 length is 14 residues. V was clipped by 0 bases and J by 9 bases, with 9 bases between them. Germline loops: CDR1 LGHNA, CDR2 YNFKEQ. CDR3 in DNA: TGTGCCAGCAGCCAAGACAGGGGTCCTTCACCCCTCCACTTT. It is translated as CASSQDRGPSPLHF.

The gene calls are TRBV6-6 and TRBJ1-2; D is ambiguous. Trimming took off 4 bases at V and 1 base at J, with 10 bases between the two ends. Per germline, CDR1 MNHNY and CDR2 SVGAGI (reference sequence). The CDR3 length is 14 residues. CDR3 sequence reads: CASSSAGVNYGYTF. CDR3 in DNA: TGTGCCAGCAGTTCCGCGGGCGTTAACTATGGCTACACCTTC.

The CDR3 region is CASSYSASPNTEAFF. In DNA form, the CDR3 reads TGCGCCAGCAGCTATTCAGCAAGCCCTAACACTGAAGCTTTCTTT. The rearrangement links TRBV5-1 to TRBJ1-1; D unresolved. In germline, CDR1 is SGHRS, CDR2 YFSETQ. V lost 3 bases to trimming and J lost 2 bases, with 14 bases between them. The CDR3 length is 15 residues.